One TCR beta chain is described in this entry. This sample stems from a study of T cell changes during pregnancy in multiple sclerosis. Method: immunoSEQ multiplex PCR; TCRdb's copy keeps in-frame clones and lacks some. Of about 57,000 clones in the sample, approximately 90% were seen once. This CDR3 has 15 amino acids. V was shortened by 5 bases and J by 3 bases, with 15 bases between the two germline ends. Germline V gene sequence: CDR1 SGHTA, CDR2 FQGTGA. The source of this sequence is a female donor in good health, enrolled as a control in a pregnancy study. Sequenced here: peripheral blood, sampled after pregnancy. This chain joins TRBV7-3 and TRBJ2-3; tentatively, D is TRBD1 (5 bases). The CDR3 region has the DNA TGTGCCAGCAGCCCGGTAGGTGGGGCAACAGATACGCAGTATTTT. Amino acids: CASSPVGGATDTQYF. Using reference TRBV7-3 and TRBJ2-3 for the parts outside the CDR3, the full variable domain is GAGVSQTPSNKVTEKGKYVELRCDPISGHTALYWYRQSLGQGPEFLIYFQGTGAADDSGLPNDRFFAVRPEGSVSTLKIQRTERGDSAVYLCASSPVGGATDTQYFGPGTRLTVL.